This TCR beta chain was sequenced for a study of CD8 T cells in ankylosing spondylitis. Study-wide results and limits: Ankylosing spondylitis blood seemed to carry a telltale TCR beta motif made of under ten highly homologous variants. Previously reported in reactive arthritis synovial fluid and blood were some of the motif variants. Reportedly, disease-linked clones are significantly enriched in ankylosing spondylitis patients' matched synovial fluid.

Each TCR beta library was made by quantitative 5'-RACE that incorporated molecular barcodes. MiXCR was run by TCRdb on the 5' RACE reads, yielding one entry per CDR3 protein. The sample lists about 540,000 distinct CDR3 sequences, 12% occurring once. In its sample, this clonotype was seen a few times. The antigen remains undetermined. CDR3 length equals 11 residues. Germline V lookup: CDR1 SNHLY, CDR2 FYNNEI. V was shortened by 6 bases and J by 18 bases, with 15 bases between the two germline ends. The origin of this receptor is a male donor with ankylosing spondylitis. This chain links TRBV2 with TRBJ1-6, with D possibly being TRBD1 (6 bases). Material for sequencing was blood, either unsorted or a sorted T cell fraction (not recorded which). In DNA form, the CDR3 reads TGTGCCAGCAGGGGGGGGCCCCTGACCCACTTT. This translates into CASRGGPLTHF.